The next 15 T cell receptor beta chains were all read from a single sample in a study of PD-L1 blockade in urothelial cancer (dated by TCRdb to about 2017). The library was produced with the immunoSEQ multiplex PCR assay. TCRdb stores this immuneACCESS table with in-frame sequences only. Part of the clones is absent; in the studies checked, under half of the shortfall reflects unresolved V genes, and no reason is known for the rest. This sample has about 43,000 clones in its table, and approximately 88% of those were observed once. 3.9% of the sample rests with the top ten. The sequences come from PBMCs, collected around atezolizumab (anti-PD-L1) treatment. The receptors originated from an elderly man with urothelial cancer.

The chain carries TRBV5-1 and TRBJ1-2, with D unresolved. V was pared by 0 bases and J by 6 bases, with 12 bases between. CDR3 size: 14 residues. Per germline, CDR1 SGHRS and CDR2 YFSETQ. The DNA for the CDR3 is TGCGCCAGCAGCTTGGGGCAGGATCCCAATGGCTACACCTTC. This encodes CASSLGQDPNGYTF.

This chain links TRBV12-2 with TRBJ2-7; TRBD2, the D gene given by the table, was not confirmed from the DNA. TRBV12-2 is marked as a pseudogene. CDR3 length: 14 residues. The CDR3 nucleotides read TGTGCAAGTCGACTCCATAGCCTCCGCTACGAGCAGTACTTC. Translated, it gives CASRLHSLRYEQYF.

This sequence joins TRBV29-1 and TRBJ2-2; the match to TRBD2 covers 8 bases. Per germline, CDR1 SQVTM and CDR2 ANQGSEA. The CDR3 runs to 14 residues. V trimming: 4 bases; J trimming: 0 bases; junction bases outside the gene matches: 1. Here the CDR3 DNA reads TGCAGCGTTGTAGCGGGGACGAACACCGGGGAGCTGTTTTTT. Translated: CSVVAGTNTGELFF.

This clone was observed a handful of times. The J gene is TRBJ1-2, the V gene TRBV2; D remains ambiguous. Germline assignment: CDR1 SNHLY and CDR2 FYNNEI. This CDR3 is 13 amino acids long. Trimming removed 1 base at V and 4 bases at J, with 7 bases between. The CDR3 here is CASSEGSVYGYTF. The DNA of the CDR3 is TGTGCCAGCAGTGAAGGTTCAGTCTATGGCTACACCTTC.

V gene TRBV4-3 combines with J gene TRBJ1-1; D may be TRBD1 (6 bases). The CDR3 is 15 residues long. The germline CDR1 and CDR2 sequences are LGHNA and YSLEER. With 2 bases removed from V and 5 bases from J, the gap between germline ends came to 15 bases. The CDR3 region is CASSQKTGRVTEAFF. The CDR3 nucleotides are TGCGCCAGCAGCCAAAAAACAGGGCGGGTGACTGAAGCTTTCTTT.

This CDR3 reads CASRRGRGYNTEAFF. CDR3 nucleotides: TGTGCCAGCAGGCGGGGGAGAGGCTATAACACTGAAGCTTTCTTT. The chain couples TRBV6-5 to TRBJ1-1; D perhaps matches TRBD1 (5 bases). This CDR3 has 15 amino acids. CDR1 is MNHEY and CDR2 is SVGAGI in the germline V gene. Trimming removed 6 bases at V and 2 bases at J, with 16 bases between.

The chain couples TRBV28 to TRBJ1-4; no reliable D call. The CDR3 runs 13 residues. Germline V lookup: CDR1 MDHEN, CDR2 SYDVKM. V dropped 6 bases and J dropped 8 bases, with 13 bases sitting between them. CDR3 nucleotide sequence: TGTGCCAGCAGACAAATACGGAGGGAAAAACTGTTTTTT. Protein product: CASRQIRREKLFF.

The chain is built from TRBV7-9 and TRBJ2-1, with 7 bases identical to TRBD1. Trimming cost V 2 bases and J 7 bases; bases outside gene matches: 8. The CDR3 is made up of 15 amino acids. In germline, CDR1 is SEHNR, CDR2 FQNEAQ (reference sequence). The DNA for the CDR3 is TGTGCCAGCAGCTTATTACCGACAGGGTATAATGAGCAGTTCTTC. This sequence encodes CASSLLPTGYNEQFF.

The rearrangement uses TRBV2 and TRBJ2-2, with D possibly being TRBD1 (6 bases). CDR1 is SNHLY, CDR2 FYNNEI, per germline. The length of the CDR3 is 14 residues. V lost 4 bases and J lost 4, with 10 bases in between. The CDR3 DNA sequence: TGTGCCAGCAGTGGGACAGCCCTCACCGGGGAGCTGTTTTTT. Translation: CASSGTALTGELFF.

This clone came up once. The V call is TRBV28, the J call TRBJ1-1; 9 bases match TRBD1. Per germline, CDR1 MDHEN and CDR2 SYDVKM. Losses at the gene ends were 2 bases for V and 6 bases for J; bases not matched to a gene: 4. The CDR3 has 14 amino acids. CDR3 sequence: CASSLGQGHSEAFF. The CDR3 DNA reads as TGTGCCAGCAGTTTAGGACAGGGGCATTCTGAAGCTTTCTTT.

This clone was observed a few times. The V call is TRBV4-1, the J call TRBJ2-1; the match to TRBD2 covers 12 bases. This CDR3 is built from 15 residues. The germline gives CDR1 MGHRA, CDR2 YSYEKL. Germline trimming cut 4 bases from V and 5 bases from J; bases unmatched to any gene: 3. CDR3 bases: TGCGCCAGCAGCCCAGGACTAGCGGGGAACAATGAGCAGTTCTTC. This gives the protein CASSPGLAGNNEQFF.

V usage is TRBV30 and J usage is TRBJ1-2, with 9 bases fitting TRBD1. V gave up 5 bases and J gave up 5 bases; unmatched junction bases: 9. The CDR3 is made up of 14 amino acids. The germline V gene encodes CDR1 GTSNPN and CDR2 SVGIG (reference sequence). This CDR3 is CAWSQGQGSYGYTF. CDR3 in DNA: TGTGCCTGGTCTCAGGGACAGGGAAGTTATGGCTACACCTTC.

This clone has only one observation. This chain links TRBV11-2 with TRBJ2-4; 14 bases are shared with TRBD2. CDR1 SGHAT and CDR2 FQNNGV come from the germline V gene. The V gene end was trimmed by 5 bases and the J gene end by 0 bases; junction bases not matched to a gene: 6. The CDR3 runs 18 residues. The CDR3 spells CASSLGTSGSVAKNIQYF. The CDR3 DNA sequence: TGTGCCAGCAGCCTAGGGACTAGCGGGAGTGTAGCCAAAAACATTCAGTACTTC.

The chain combines TRBV7-6 with TRBJ1-4; perhaps TRBD1 as D (6 bases). Trimming left V 5 bases short and J 0 bases short, with 10 bases between. The CDR3 contains 15 residues. Germline CDR1 is SGHVS and CDR2 is FNYEAQ. This CDR3 reads CASSPRTATNEKLFF. In nucleotides, the CDR3 is TGTGCCAGCAGCCCTCGGACAGCAACTAATGAAAAACTGTTTTTT.

The rearrangement links TRBV5-4 to TRBJ1-1; no clear D. The germline CDR1 and CDR2 sequences are SGHNT and YYREEE (reference sequence). Trimming took 6 bases from V and 0 from J, leaving 9 bases between them. This CDR3 spans 13 amino acids. This chain's CDR3 is CASKKTMNTEAFF. The CDR3 bases are TGTGCCAGCAAGAAAACTATGAACACTGAAGCTTTCTTT.